This T cell receptor beta chain was captured by sequencing in a study of shared clonotypes between healthy human individuals. Profiled with immunoSEQ multiplex PCR; TCRdb holds only in-frame clones, not every one. Of hundreds of thousands of clones listed, about 74% are singletons. Germline-derived CDR1 and CDR2 are SGDLS and YYNGEE. This CDR3 is 14 amino acids long. Trimming took off 2 bases at V and 10 bases at J, with 15 bases between the two ends. This receptor was taken from a woman aged 25 to 39 in good health. Sequencing was carried out using memory CD4+ T cells sorted from blood. As to subset: CD45RA-negative fraction. The chain couples TRBV9 to TRBJ2-2; D possibly corresponds to TRBD2 (6 bases). CDR3 in amino acids: CASSVTRTSVELFF. CDR3 sequence (DNA): TGTGCCAGCAGCGTGACTAGAACGAGTGTGGAGCTGTTTTTT.